Listed below are T cell receptor beta chains from one sample, sequenced in a study of human T cells and chemical hapten exposure. TCRdb used MiXCR to reprocess the RACE reads, holding one entry per CDR3 protein. The sample records roughly 100,000 distinct CDR3 sequences, 9.3% being singletons. Sample: whole blood, taken in connection with sensitization to the hapten diphenylcyclopropenone (DPC). These receptor sequences come from a woman aged 40-49 years with alopecia areata. Some clones in this sample may be carry-over from other donors' samples. The CDR3 runs from the conserved cysteine through the conserved F or W. The D gene is left open where the match is weak. Not all rows give a size; the values are once, few, many and, for expanded clones, a class.

V gene	D gene	J gene	clone size	CDR3 protein	CDR3 DNA
TRBV13	TRBD2	TRBJ2-7	few	CASGLAGVGEQYF	TGTGCCAGCGGCCTAGCGGGAGTCGGCGAGCAGTACTTC
TRBV5-1	.	TRBJ2-3	many	CASSLGGTSTDTQYF	TGCGCCAGCAGCTTGGGCGGGACTAGCACAGATACGCAGTATTTT
TRBV27	.	TRBJ2-1	many	CASRPPSRFSYNEQFF	TGTGCCAGCAGGCCCCCGAGCAGGTTCTCCTACAATGAGCAGTTCTTC
TRBV10-3	.	TRBJ2-7	many	CAIRRAGNLYEQYF	TGTGCCATCAGAAGGGCAGGGAATTTGTACGAGCAGTACTTC
TRBV13	.	TRBJ1-6	.	CASSEGFSYNSPLHF	TGTGCCAGCAGTGAGGGTTTCTCCTATAATTCACCCCTCCACTTT
TRBV5-4	TRBD1	TRBJ1-1	.	CASSLGQGLMNTEAFF	TGTGCCAGCAGCTTGGGACAGGGGTTAATGAACACTGAAGCTTTCTTT
TRBV6-2/TRBV6-3	.	TRBJ2-5	many	CASTSPGRETQYF	TGTGCCAGCACCTCTCCAGGGAGAGAGACCCAGTACTTC
TRBV3-1	TRBD2	TRBJ2-5	.	CASSQETTSGETQYF	TGTGCCAGCAGCCAAGAAACGACTAGCGGGGAGACCCAGTACTTC
TRBV7-9	.	TRBJ2-5	many	CASSPESETQYF	TGTGCCAGCAGCCCTGAGTCAGAGACCCAGTACTTC
TRBV29-1	.	TRBJ1-2	few	CSVAGAHGYTF	TGCAGCGTTGCAGGGGCTCATGGCTACACCTTC
TRBV12-3/TRBV12-4	.	TRBJ2-2	.	CASSQFGRELTGELFF	TGTGCCAGCAGCCAATTCGGCCGGGAGCTCACCGGGGAGCTGTTTTTT
TRBV12-2	.	TRBJ2-1	few	CANPGGRFYNEQFF	TGTGCAAACCCTGGGGGGAGGTTTTACAATGAGCAGTTCTTC
TRBV5-6	.	TRBJ1-1	.	CASSLLGARAEAFF	TGTGCCAGCAGCTTGCTTGGGGCTCGGGCTGAAGCTTTCTTT
TRBV19	TRBD2	TRBJ2-1	many	CASSMSSGRVWQFF	TGTGCCAGTAGTATGTCCAGCGGGAGGGTTTGGCAGTTCTTC
TRBV5-1	TRBD1	TRBJ2-1	many	CASSIYRGEQFF	TGCGCCAGCAGCATATACAGGGGGGAGCAGTTCTTC
TRBV6-2/TRBV6-3	.	TRBJ1-1	many	CASSYSRVIQTAFF	TGTGCCAGCAGTTACTCGAGGGTAATCCAAACGGCTTTCTTT
TRBV6-2/TRBV6-3	TRBD2	TRBJ2-1	few	CASSRLAGAHSYNEQFF	TGTGCCAGCTCGAGGCTAGCGGGAGCCCACTCCTACAATGAGCAGTTCTTC
TRBV7-3	.	TRBJ2-5	.	CASSPAGNKQETQYF	TGTGCCAGCAGCCCCGCAGGGAACAAACAAGAGACCCAGTACTTC
TRBV28	.	TRBJ2-1	many	CASSWGKQFF	TGTGCCAGCAGTTGGGGGAAGCAGTTCTTC
TRBV7-9	.	TRBJ2-3	.	CASSLGEVDTQYF	TGTGCCAGCAGCTTAGGCGAAGTGGATACGCAGTATTTT
TRBV5-1	TRBD2	TRBJ2-5	many	CASSTGYGTSWETQYF	TGCGCCAGCAGCACCGGATATGGGACTAGCTGGGAGACCCAGTACTTC
TRBV4-1	.	TRBJ2-1	many	CASSPPPWRTASNEQFF	TGCGCCAGCAGCCCCCCTCCCTGGCGGACAGCTAGTAATGAGCAGTTCTTC
TRBV7-9	TRBD2	TRBJ2-7	many	CASSLAGGPLYEQYF	TGTGCCAGCAGCCTAGCGGGAGGGCCTCTCTACGAGCAGTACTTC
TRBV6-6	TRBD2	TRBJ2-1	many	CASSSGRAPAYNEQFF	TGTGCCAGCAGTAGCGGGAGGGCCCCAGCCTACAATGAGCAGTTCTTC
TRBV5-1	TRBD2	TRBJ2-3	few	CASSFAASGRSTDTQYF	TGCGCCAGCAGCTTTGCGGCTAGCGGTAGGAGCACAGATACGCAGTATTTT
TRBV20-1	.	TRBJ2-3	few	CSARKPLMATDTQYF	TGCAGTGCTAGAAAACCGCTGATGGCAACAGATACGCAGTATTTT
TRBV10-3	.	TRBJ2-5	many	CAIGTTQETQYF	TGTGCCATCGGGACAACCCAAGAGACCCAGTACTTC
TRBV2	TRBD2	TRBJ2-6	many	CASSRSGLAASGANVLTF	TGTGCCAGCAGCCGGTCAGGACTAGCGGCATCTGGGGCCAACGTCCTGACTTTC
TRBV5-6	TRBD1	TRBJ2-3	.	CASSRTGGPQYF	TGTGCCAGCAGTCGGACAGGGGGCCCGCAGTATTTT
TRBV7-9	.	TRBJ2-5	many	CASRLSPEGREQETQYF	TGTGCCAGCAGACTGAGTCCGGAGGGGAGAGAACAAGAGACCCAGTACTTC
TRBV6-6	.	TRBJ1-1	.	CASRRDTRNTEAFF	TGTGCCAGCAGACGGGACACGAGAAACACTGAAGCTTTCTTT
TRBV2	TRBD1	TRBJ2-7	.	CASSATGREQYF	TGTGCCAGCAGTGCGACAGGGCGCGAGCAGTACTTC
TRBV28	TRBD2	TRBJ2-5	few	CASSFTSGRARETQYF	TGTGCCAGCAGTTTTACTAGCGGGAGGGCGAGAGAGACCCAGTACTTC
TRBV7-2	TRBD1	TRBJ2-2	.	CASSLYRDRVIAGELFF	TGTGCCAGCAGCTTATATCGGGACAGGGTAATCGCCGGGGAGCTGTTTTTT
TRBV28	TRBD1	TRBJ1-6	few	CASIGTVFYSPLHF	TGTGCCAGTATCGGGACAGTGTTTTATTCACCCCTCCACTTT
TRBV5-6	TRBD1	TRBJ2-1	many	CASSVLGQYNEQFF	TGTGCCAGCAGCGTCCTGGGACAGTACAATGAGCAGTTCTTC
TRBV6-2/TRBV6-3	.	TRBJ2-5	many	CASRTTGGGRQETQYF	TGTGCCAGCAGGACTACTGGAGGGGGCCGCCAAGAGACCCAGTACTTC
TRBV5-1	TRBD1	TRBJ2-7	.	CASSFTGTGFSYEQYF	TGCGCCAGCAGTTTTACCGGGACAGGCTTCTCCTACGAGCAGTACTTC
TRBV6-2/TRBV6-3	.	TRBJ1-5	many	CASSLTGNQPQHF	TGTGCCAGCAGTTTAACGGGCAATCAGCCCCAGCATTTT
TRBV20-1	.	TRBJ1-4	many	CSARSGRDGELFF	TGCAGTGCTAGATCGGGGCGCGATGGGGAACTGTTTTTT
TRBV4-3	TRBD2	TRBJ2-1	many	CASSPRTSGGPYNEQFF	TGCGCCAGCAGCCCCCGGACTAGCGGGGGGCCTTACAATGAGCAGTTCTTC
TRBV5-8	.	TRBJ2-5	many	CASSLEVDQSTQETQYF	TGTGCCAGCAGCTTGGAGGTGGACCAAAGCACGCAAGAGACCCAGTACTTC
TRBV7-2	TRBD1	TRBJ2-3	.	CASSRRSQRTGSSTDTQYF	TGTGCCAGCAGCCGACGATCACAGCGGACAGGGTCGAGCACAGATACGCAGTATTTT
TRBV12-3/TRBV12-4	.	TRBJ2-7	.	CASSLDSSSYEQYF	TGTGCCAGCAGTTTAGACAGTTCCTCCTACGAGCAGTACTTC
TRBV7-2	.	TRBJ1-1	.	CASSSWTENTEAFF	TGTGCCAGCAGCTCGTGGACAGAGAACACTGAAGCTTTCTTT
TRBV28	.	TRBJ2-7	many	CASRANRDYEQYF	TGTGCCAGCAGAGCCAACAGAGATTACGAGCAGTACTTC
TRBV7-9	.	TRBJ2-3	many	CASSLGAEGTSTDTQYF	TGTGCCAGCAGCTTAGGGGCGGAAGGGACTTCGACAGATACGCAGTATTTT
TRBV7-9	.	TRBJ1-1	.	CASSLIEAFF	TGTGCCAGCAGCCTGATTGAAGCTTTCTTT
TRBV5-5	TRBD1	TRBJ1-6	many	CASSRDRADSPLHF	TGTGCCAGCAGCAGGGACAGGGCTGATTCACCCCTCCACTTT
TRBV3-1	.	TRBJ2-7	many	CASSQSLSGPYEQYF	TGTGCCAGCAGCCAGTCCCTTTCTGGCCCCTACGAGCAGTACTTC
TRBV12-3/TRBV12-4	TRBD2	TRBJ2-7	many	CASSSTGLAGGVTYEQYF	TGTGCCAGCAGTTCCACTGGACTAGCGGGAGGAGTAACCTACGAGCAGTACTTC
TRBV28	.	TRBJ2-7	many	CASSPIDGYEQYF	TGTGCCAGCAGTCCTATAGACGGCTACGAGCAGTACTTC
TRBV28	.	TRBJ2-3	.	CASSLRGRIDTQYF	TGTGCCAGCAGTTTACGAGGGAGGATAGATACGCAGTATTTT